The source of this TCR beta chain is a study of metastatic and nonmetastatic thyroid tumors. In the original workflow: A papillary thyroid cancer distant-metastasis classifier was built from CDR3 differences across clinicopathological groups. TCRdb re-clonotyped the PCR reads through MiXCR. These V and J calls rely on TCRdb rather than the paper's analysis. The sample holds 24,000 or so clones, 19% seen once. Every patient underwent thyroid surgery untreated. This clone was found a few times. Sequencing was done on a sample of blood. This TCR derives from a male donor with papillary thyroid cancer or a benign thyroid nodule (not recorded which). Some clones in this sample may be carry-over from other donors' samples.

The CDR3 reads CASSWTDSGNTIYF. The CDR3 nucleotides are TGTGCCAGCAGTTGGACAGACTCTGGAAACACCATATATTTT. The chain carries TRBV6-5 and TRBJ1-3, with D possibly TRBD1 on 6 matching bases. V was pared by 4 bases and J by 0 bases, with 7 bases between. Germline V gene lookup returns CDR1 MNHEY and CDR2 SVGAGI. The CDR3 is made up of 14 amino acids.